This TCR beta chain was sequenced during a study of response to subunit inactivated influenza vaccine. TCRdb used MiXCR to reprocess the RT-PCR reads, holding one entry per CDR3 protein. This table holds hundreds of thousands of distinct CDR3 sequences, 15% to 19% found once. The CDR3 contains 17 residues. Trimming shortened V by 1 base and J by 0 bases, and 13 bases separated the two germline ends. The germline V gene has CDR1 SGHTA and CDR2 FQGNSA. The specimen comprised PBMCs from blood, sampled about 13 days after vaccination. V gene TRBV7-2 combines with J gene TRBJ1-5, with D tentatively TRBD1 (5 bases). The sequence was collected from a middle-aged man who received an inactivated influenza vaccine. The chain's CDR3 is CASSLGTGWNSNQPQHF. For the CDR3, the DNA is TGTGCCAGCAGCTTAGGAACAGGCTGGAATAGCAATCAGCCCCAGCATTTT.